This T cell receptor (beta chain) was profiled in a study of T cell repertoires in cytomegalovirus infection. About the research overall: From public TCR beta signatures came an indication of both CMV infection and matching HLA type. Overall study results and limits: There were carriers of CMV plus the relevant HLA, and cumulative public TCR beta family frequency identified them.

TCRdb independently ran MiXCR on the reads; one entry per CDR3 protein. The repertoire holds 250,000 to 300,000 distinct CDR3 sequences, with roughly 26% as singletons. V was shortened by 2 bases and J by 7 bases, with 9 bases between the two germline ends. Germline values: CDR1 KGHSH, CDR2 LQKENI. The CDR3 is made up of 12 amino acids. Concerning this clonotype itself: Its antigen is still unknown.

The V gene is TRBV18, the J gene TRBJ2-7; D is unresolved. Sequencing input: PBMCs. The receptor was isolated from a human donor in good health (CMV status not recorded). Some clones in this sample may be carry-over from other donors' samples. CDR3 nucleotides: TGTGCCAGCTCACCATTAGGCCGGGAGCAGTACTTC. It encodes CASSPLGREQYF. Together with reference TRBV18 and TRBJ2-7, the CDR3 gives the full variable domain: NAGVMQNPRHLVRRRGQEARLRCSPMKGHSHVYWYRQLPEEGLKFMVYLQKENIIDESGMPKERFSAEFPKEGPSILRIQQVVRGDSAAYFCASSPLGREQYFGPGTRLTVT.